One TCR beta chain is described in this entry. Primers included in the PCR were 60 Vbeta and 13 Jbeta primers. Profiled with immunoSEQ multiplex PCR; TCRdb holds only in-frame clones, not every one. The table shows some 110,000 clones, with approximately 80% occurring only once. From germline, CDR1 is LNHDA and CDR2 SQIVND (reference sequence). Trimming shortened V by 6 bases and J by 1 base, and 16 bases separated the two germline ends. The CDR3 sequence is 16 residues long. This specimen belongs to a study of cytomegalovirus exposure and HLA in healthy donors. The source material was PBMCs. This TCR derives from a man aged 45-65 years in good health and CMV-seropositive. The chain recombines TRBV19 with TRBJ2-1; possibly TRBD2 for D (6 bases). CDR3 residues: CASRVSSGLSYNEQFF. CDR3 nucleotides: TGTGCCAGTAGGGTGAGTAGCGGATTATCCTACAATGAGCAGTTCTTC.